This T cell receptor (beta chain) was documented in a study of shared clonotypes between healthy human individuals. V shed 6 bases and J 2 bases; nucleotides not matched to a gene: 4. The germline V gene has CDR1 SGHTA and CDR2 FQGNSA. CDR3 length: 14 amino acids. TCRdb's table, derived via immunoSEQ multiplex PCR, lists solely in-frame clones and lacks some. The sample lists about 490,000 clones; over 65% were seen once. Unsorted samples, those not sorted, used approximately 88 million PBMCs for genomic DNA. The sequenced material came from PBMCs. This TCR was sampled from a woman aged 40 to 49 in good health. Some clones in this sample may be carry-over from other donors' samples. The gene calls are TRBV7-2 and TRBJ2-1, with TRBD2 matching over 7 bases. The CDR3 sequence is CASSKREAYNEQFF. Written as DNA, the CDR3 is TGTGCCAGCAGTAAGCGGGAAGCCTACAATGAGCAGTTCTTC.